These 9 T cell receptor beta chains originate from one sample sequenced in a study of spatial heterogeneity in lung cancer. Time point defined: sample taken at primary tumor resection. Whole RNA, which was extracted from tumor, nontumor lung tissue or frozen PBMC, was sequenced without any cell sorting. MiXCR, applied by TCRdb to the 5' RACE reads, yields one record per CDR3 protein. The sample contains about 12,000 distinct CDR3 sequences, approximately 15% of which appear only once. Sequenced here: PBMCs, sampled at surgery. All receptors come from a male donor with early-stage non-small cell lung cancer.

Details on this clonotype: This may be a read error, as it is one base from a much larger clone. V gene TRBV28 combines with J gene TRBJ2-7; D unresolved. V dropped 5 bases and J dropped 0 bases, with 5 bases sitting between them. Per the germline V gene, CDR1 is MDHEN and CDR2 is SYDVKM. CDR3 length equals 12 residues. In DNA form, the CDR3 reads TGTGCCAGCAGTCACGCCTCCTACGAGCAGTACTTC. It yields the protein CASSHASYEQYF.

This clonotype is labeled as medium-sized. CDR3 loop: CASSLSPLEDEQYF. CDR3 DNA: TGTGCCAGCAGCTTATCCCCTCTTGAGGACGAGCAGTACTTC. The rearrangement joins TRBV5-5 to TRBJ2-7, with D unclear. CDR1 is SGHKS, CDR2 YYEKEE, per germline (reference sequence). V shed 2 bases and J shed 5 bases, with 14 bases lying between them. This CDR3 spans 14 amino acids.

This clonotype was detected a few times. The CDR3 DNA reads TGTGCCAGCAAGGGCGGGAGGTCCTACGAGCAGTACTTC. Residues: CASKGGRSYEQYF. This chain joins TRBV11-2 and TRBJ2-7, with 8 bases lining up with TRBD2. This CDR3 spans 13 amino acids. J lost 1 base, V lost 7 bases, and 3 bases had no gene match. CDR1 and CDR2 from the germline V gene are SGHAT and FQNNGV.

A note on this clonotype: This may be a read error: a much more frequent sequence differs by one nucleotide. The rearrangement uses TRBV2 and TRBJ2-1; D perhaps matches TRBD2 (6 bases). Germline loops: CDR1 SNHLY, CDR2 FYNNEI. The CDR3 length is 15 residues. In DNA, the CDR3 is TGTGCCAGCAGTGAATTTAGCGGAAATTACAATGAGCAGTCCTTC. Its protein is CASSEFSGNYNEQSF.

This clonotype was found many times. The V call is TRBV7-9, the J call TRBJ2-7, with D tentatively TRBD2 (6 bases). The CDR3 has 15 amino acids. The V gene lost 1 base and the J gene lost 2 bases, with 12 bases spanning the gap. Germline values: CDR1 SEHNR, CDR2 FQNEAQ (reference sequence). The CDR3 sequence is CASSLVGTHTYEQYF. The CDR3 nucleotides are TGTGCCAGCAGCTTAGTCGGGACTCATACCTACGAGCAGTACTTC.

This sequence joins TRBV27 and TRBJ1-2, with a tentative D call TRBD1 (6 bases). The germline V and J ends were trimmed by 2 bases and 7 bases, with 11 bases remaining between them. The CDR3 spans 13 residues. The germline gives CDR1 MNHEY, CDR2 SMNVEV (reference sequence). CDR3 nucleotide sequence: TGTGCCAGCAGTTTAGGGCGGGGGCTTGGCTACACCTTC. It is translated as CASSLGRGLGYTF.

This clonotype was recorded at least ten times. The genes are TRBV7-9 and TRBJ2-1, with 14 bases that match TRBD2. This CDR3 has 16 residues. J was trimmed by 6 bases and V by 5 bases; bases with no gene match: 6. Germline V gives CDR1 SEHNR, CDR2 FQNEAQ (reference sequence). The CDR3 here is CASSLRTSGRLNEQFF. CDR3 sequence (DNA): TGTGCCAGCAGCCTACGGACTAGCGGGAGGCTCAATGAGCAGTTCTTC.

There are a few counts of this clonotype. This chain uses TRBV6-5 with TRBJ2-7, with TRBD1 matching over 7 bases. Germline-derived CDR1 and CDR2 are MNHEY and SVGAGI. The CDR3 is 15 amino acids. V lost 7 bases and J lost 1; bases outside the gene matches: 10. The CDR3 sequence: CASKPTGDASYEQYF. The CDR3 DNA reads as TGTGCCAGCAAACCCACAGGGGATGCTTCCTACGAGCAGTACTTC.

This clonotype occurred a few times. The V gene is TRBV12-3 or TRBV12-4, the J gene TRBJ2-7, with D perhaps matching TRBD1 (6 bases). CDR3 length equals 14 residues. The V end was cut by 1 base, the J end by 5 bases, with 12 bases between. The CDR3 protein is CASSLEQGTNEQYF. CDR3 sequence (DNA): TGTGCCAGCAGTTTAGAACAGGGTACCAACGAGCAGTACTTC.